The sequence of this TCR beta chain was determined in a study of CD8 T cells in ankylosing spondylitis. Study conclusions and caveats: Seemingly distinctive of ankylosing spondylitis blood was a TCR beta motif formed by eight highly homologous variants.

By quantitative 5'-RACE with molecular barcodes, the TCR beta libraries were made. TCRdb re-derived calls from the 5' RACE reads in MiXCR, one entry per CDR3 protein. The sample includes some 840,000 distinct CDR3 sequences, approximately 12% of them seen just once. The CDR3 is 12 residues long. Germline CDR1 reads MDHEN; CDR2 reads SYDVKM. The junction had 0 bases not matched to a gene; V was cut back by 8 bases and J by 6 bases. On this clonotype: Its antigen is still unknown.

The TCR comes from a male donor with ankylosing spondylitis. The V call is TRBV28, the J call TRBJ2-1, with 11 bases lining up with TRBD2. Sequencing input: blood, either unsorted or a sorted T cell fraction (not recorded which). CDR3 sequence (DNA): TGTGCCAGCGGGACTAGCGGCAATGAGCAGTTCTTC. As protein: CASGTSGNEQFF.